This T cell receptor beta chain was captured by sequencing in a study of blood T cell repertoires in COVID-19. For the study at large: The study drew acute and convalescent COVID-19 samples from the United States, Italy and Spain. From T cells, B-cell-depleted T cells, or PBMCs came the material, which was cDNA or gDNA.

With 5 bases clipped from V and 2 bases from J, the junction kept 8 bases outside the gene matches. The germline CDR1 and CDR2 sequences are LNHDA and SQIVND (reference sequence). The CDR3 has 16 amino acids. The method was immunoSEQ multiplex PCR; TCRdb's version includes in-frame clones alone and lacks a portion of them. The sample contains more than 45,000 clones, around nine tenths of which appear only once. This chain joins TRBV19 and TRBJ2-1; TRBD2 matches at 8 bases. The TCR sequence derives from a woman aged 65 to 85 with active COVID-19. Sequencing input: peripheral blood. CDR3 DNA: TGTGCCAGTAGTGACTCTAGCGGGTTTACCTACAATGAGCAGTTCTTC. This translates into CASSDSSGFTYNEQFF.